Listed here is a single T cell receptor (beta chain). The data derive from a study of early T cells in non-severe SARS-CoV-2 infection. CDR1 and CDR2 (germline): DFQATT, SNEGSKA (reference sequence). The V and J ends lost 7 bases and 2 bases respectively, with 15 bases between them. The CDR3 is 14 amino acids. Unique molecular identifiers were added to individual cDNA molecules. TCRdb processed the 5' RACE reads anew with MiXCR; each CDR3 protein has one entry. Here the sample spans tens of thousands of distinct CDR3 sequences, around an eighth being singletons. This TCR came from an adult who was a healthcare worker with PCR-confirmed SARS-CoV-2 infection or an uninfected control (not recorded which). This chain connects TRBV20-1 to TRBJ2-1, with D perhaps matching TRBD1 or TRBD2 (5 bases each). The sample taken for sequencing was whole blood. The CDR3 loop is CSVIQGRTYNEQFF. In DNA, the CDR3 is TGCAGTGTCATTCAGGGACGAACCTACAATGAGCAGTTCTTC.